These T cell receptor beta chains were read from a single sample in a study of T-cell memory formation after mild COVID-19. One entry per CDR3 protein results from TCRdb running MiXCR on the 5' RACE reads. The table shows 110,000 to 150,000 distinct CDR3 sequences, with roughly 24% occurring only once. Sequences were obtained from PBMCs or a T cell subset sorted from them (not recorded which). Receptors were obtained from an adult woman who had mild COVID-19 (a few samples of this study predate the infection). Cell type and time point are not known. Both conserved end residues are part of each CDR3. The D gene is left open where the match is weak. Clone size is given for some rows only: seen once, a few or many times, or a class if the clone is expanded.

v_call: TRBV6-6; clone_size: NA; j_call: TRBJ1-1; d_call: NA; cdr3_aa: CASSLTPGERGTEAFF; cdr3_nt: TGTGCCAGCAGCCTAACCCCCGGGGAACGGGGCACTGAAGCTTTCTTT
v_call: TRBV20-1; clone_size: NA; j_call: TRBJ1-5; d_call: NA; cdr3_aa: CSARDRGQVNQPQHF; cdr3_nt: TGCAGTGCTAGAGATCGGGGGCAGGTCAATCAGCCCCAGCATTTT
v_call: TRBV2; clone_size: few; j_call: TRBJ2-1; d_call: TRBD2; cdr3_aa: CASREGVGLAYNEQFF; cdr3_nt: TGTGCCAGCAGGGAAGGTGTGGGACTAGCGTACAATGAGCAGTTCTTC
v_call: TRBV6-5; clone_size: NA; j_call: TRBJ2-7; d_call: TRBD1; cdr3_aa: CASSGQGYEQYF; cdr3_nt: TGTGCCAGCAGTGGACAGGGCTACGAGCAGTACTTC
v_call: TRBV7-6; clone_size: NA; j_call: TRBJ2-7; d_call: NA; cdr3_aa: CASSQEGSSYEQYF; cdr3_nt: TGTGCCAGCAGCCAAGAGGGGAGCTCCTACGAGCAGTACTTC
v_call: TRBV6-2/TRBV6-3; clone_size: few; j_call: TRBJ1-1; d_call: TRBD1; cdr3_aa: CASSYSKEWTGARDTEAFF; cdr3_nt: TGTGCCAGCAGTTACTCGAAGGAATGGACAGGGGCGAGGGACACTGAAGCTTTCTTT
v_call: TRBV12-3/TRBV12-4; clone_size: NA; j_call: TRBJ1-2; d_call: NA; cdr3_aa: CASITGSEGYTF; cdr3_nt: TGTGCCAGCATTACAGGGTCAGAAGGCTACACCTTC
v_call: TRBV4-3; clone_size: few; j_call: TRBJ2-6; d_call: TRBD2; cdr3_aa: CASSLRLASELGANVLTF; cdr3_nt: TGCGCCAGCAGCCTGAGACTAGCATCTGAATTGGGGGCCAACGTCCTGACTTTC
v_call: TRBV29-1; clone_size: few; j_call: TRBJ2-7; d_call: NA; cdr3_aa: CSVEETYEQYF; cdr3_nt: TGCAGCGTTGAGGAAACCTACGAGCAGTACTTC
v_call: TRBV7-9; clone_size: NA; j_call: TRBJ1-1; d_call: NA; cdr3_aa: CASLRIGLQAEAFF; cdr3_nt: TGTGCCAGCCTCCGAATAGGCCTCCAGGCTGAAGCTTTCTTT
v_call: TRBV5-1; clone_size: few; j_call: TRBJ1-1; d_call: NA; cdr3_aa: CASSLHPLGGSNEAFF; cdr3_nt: TGCGCCAGCAGCCTCCACCCCCTTGGGGGTAGTAATGAAGCTTTCTTT
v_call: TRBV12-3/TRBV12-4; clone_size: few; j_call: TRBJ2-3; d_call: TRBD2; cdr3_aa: CASSSEPGTSGPSTDTQYF; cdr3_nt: TGTGCCAGCAGTTCGGAACCCGGGACTAGCGGGCCTAGCACAGATACGCAGTATTTT
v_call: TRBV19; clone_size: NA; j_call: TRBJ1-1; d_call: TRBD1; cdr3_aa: CASSLLPGQGSGEAFF; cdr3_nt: TGTGCCAGTAGTCTTCTCCCGGGACAGGGGTCGGGTGAAGCTTTCTTT
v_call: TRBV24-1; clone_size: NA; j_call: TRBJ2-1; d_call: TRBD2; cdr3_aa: CATSPWGGYNEQFF; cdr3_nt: TGTGCCACCAGCCCCTGGGGGGGCTACAATGAGCAGTTCTTC
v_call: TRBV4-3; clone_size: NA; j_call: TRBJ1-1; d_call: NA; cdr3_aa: CASSQFQGYNTEAFF; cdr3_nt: TGCGCCAGCAGCCAGTTTCAGGGGTATAACACTGAAGCTTTCTTT
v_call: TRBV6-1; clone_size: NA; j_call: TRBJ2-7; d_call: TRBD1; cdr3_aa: CASSVQDRDILREQYF; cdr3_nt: TGTGCCAGCAGTGTTCAGGACAGGGATATCCTACGAGAGCAGTACTTC
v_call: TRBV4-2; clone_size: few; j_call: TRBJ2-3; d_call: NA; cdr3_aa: CASSQGWRGLGTDTQYF; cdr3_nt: TGTGCCAGCAGCCAAGGGTGGCGGGGGCTCGGCACAGATACGCAGTATTTT
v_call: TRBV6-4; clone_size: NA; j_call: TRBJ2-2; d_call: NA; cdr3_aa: CASSDLGQNTGELFF; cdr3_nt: TGTGCCAGCAGTGACTTGGGGCAGAACACCGGGGAGCTGTTTTTT
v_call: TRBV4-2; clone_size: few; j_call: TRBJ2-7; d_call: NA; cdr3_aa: CASSQVGPAGAYEQYF; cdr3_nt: TGTGCCAGCAGCCAAGTCGGTCCTGCAGGGGCCTACGAGCAGTACTTC
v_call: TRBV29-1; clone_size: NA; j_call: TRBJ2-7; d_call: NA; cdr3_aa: CSVEERGSQSYEQYF; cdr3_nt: TGCAGCGTTGAAGAGAGGGGGAGCCAGTCCTACGAGCAGTACTTC
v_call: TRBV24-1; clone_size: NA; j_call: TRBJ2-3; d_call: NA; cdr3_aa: CATSDEGRTTSTDTQYF; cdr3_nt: TGTGCCACCAGTGATGAGGGACGGACCACTAGCACAGATACGCAGTATTTT